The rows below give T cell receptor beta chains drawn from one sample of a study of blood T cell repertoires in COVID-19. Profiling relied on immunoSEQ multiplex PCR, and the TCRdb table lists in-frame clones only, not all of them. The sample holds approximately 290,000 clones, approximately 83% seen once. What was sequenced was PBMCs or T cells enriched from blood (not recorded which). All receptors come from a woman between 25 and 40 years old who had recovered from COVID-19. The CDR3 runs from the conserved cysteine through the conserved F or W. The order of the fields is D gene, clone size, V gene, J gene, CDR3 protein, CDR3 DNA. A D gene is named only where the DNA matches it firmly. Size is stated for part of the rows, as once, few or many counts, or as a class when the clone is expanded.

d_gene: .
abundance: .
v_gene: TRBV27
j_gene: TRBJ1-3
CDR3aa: CASRSHPGGVSGNTIYF
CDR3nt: TGTGCCAGCCGATCTCATCCCGGCGGTGTCTCTGGAAACACCATATATTTT

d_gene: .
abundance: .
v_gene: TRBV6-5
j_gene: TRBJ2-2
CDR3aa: CASTRTSNTGELFF
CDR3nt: TGTGCCAGCACTCGGACATCGAACACCGGGGAGCTGTTTTTT

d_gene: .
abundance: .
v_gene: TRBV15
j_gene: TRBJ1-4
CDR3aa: CATSRDSSGEKLFF
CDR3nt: TGTGCCACCAGCAGGGACAGCAGTGGTGAAAAACTGTTTTTT

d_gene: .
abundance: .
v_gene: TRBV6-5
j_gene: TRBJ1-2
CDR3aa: CASSWGGAGGYTF
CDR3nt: TGTGCCAGCAGTTGGGGGGGGGCAGGTGGCTACACCTTC

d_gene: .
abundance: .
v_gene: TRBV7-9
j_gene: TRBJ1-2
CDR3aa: CASSLVHQDRVRLNYGYTF
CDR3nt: TGTGCCAGCAGCTTAGTGCATCAGGACAGAGTTCGACTCAACTATGGCTACACCTTC

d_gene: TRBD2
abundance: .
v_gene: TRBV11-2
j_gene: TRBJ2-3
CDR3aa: CAGSLAGGVSDTQYF
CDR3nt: TGTGCCGGCAGCTTAGCGGGAGGAGTGTCGGATACGCAGTATTTT

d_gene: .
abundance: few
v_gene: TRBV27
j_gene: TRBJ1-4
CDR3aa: CASSQQAEGEKLFF
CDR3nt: TGTGCCAGCAGCCAACAGGCGGAGGGTGAAAAACTGTTTTTT

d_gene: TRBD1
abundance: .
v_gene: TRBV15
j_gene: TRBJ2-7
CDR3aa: CATSRDKGQGSYEQYF
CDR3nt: TGTGCCACCAGCAGAGATAAGGGACAGGGGTCCTACGAGCAGTACTTC

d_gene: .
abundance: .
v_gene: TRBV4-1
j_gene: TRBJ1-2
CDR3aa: CASSQNAGANYGYTF
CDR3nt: TGCGCCAGCAGCCAAAACGCCGGAGCTAACTATGGCTACACCTTC

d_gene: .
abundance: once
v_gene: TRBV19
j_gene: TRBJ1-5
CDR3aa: CASNQGNPNQPQHF
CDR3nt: TGTGCCAGTAACCAGGGTAACCCCAATCAGCCCCAGCATTTT

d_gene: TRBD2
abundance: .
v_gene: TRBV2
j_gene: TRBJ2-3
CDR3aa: CASAGGSTDTQYF
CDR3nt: TGTGCCAGTGCGGGAGGCAGCACAGATACGCAGTATTTT

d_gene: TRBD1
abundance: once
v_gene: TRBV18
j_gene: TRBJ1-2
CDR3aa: CASSPVAGGNSYGYTF
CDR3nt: TGTGCCAGCTCACCGGTTGCAGGGGGTAACTCCTATGGCTACACCTTC

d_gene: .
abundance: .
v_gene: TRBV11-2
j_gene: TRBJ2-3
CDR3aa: CASSHPGQSFYDTDTQYF
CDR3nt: TGTGCCAGCAGCCACCCAGGTCAGAGTTTTTATGACACAGATACGCAGTATTTT

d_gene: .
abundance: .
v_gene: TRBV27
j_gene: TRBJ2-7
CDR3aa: CASSLSLRGYEQYF
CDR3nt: TGTGCCAGCAGTTTAAGCCTCCGGGGCTACGAGCAGTACTTC

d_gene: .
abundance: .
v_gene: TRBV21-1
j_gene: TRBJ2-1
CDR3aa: CASSKAGLLDWLLSYNEQFF
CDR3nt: TGTGCCAGCAGCAAAGCGGGACTCCTCGACTGGCTCCTCTCCTACAATGAGCAGTTCTTC

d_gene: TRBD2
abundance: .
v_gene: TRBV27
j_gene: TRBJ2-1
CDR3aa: CASSLSSGASYNEQFF
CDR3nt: TGTGCCAGCAGTTTATCTAGCGGGGCCTCCTACAATGAGCAGTTCTTC

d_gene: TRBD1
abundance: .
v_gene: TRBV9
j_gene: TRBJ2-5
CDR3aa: CASSSHSGTGEEETQYF
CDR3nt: TGTGCCAGCAGCTCACATTCCGGGACAGGGGAGGAGGAGACCCAGTACTTC

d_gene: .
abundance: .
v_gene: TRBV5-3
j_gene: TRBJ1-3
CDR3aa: CARSLGQPNTIYF
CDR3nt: TGTGCCAGAAGCTTGGGACAGCCAAACACCATATATTTT

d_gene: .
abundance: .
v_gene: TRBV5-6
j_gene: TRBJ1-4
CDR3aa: CASSLTGDEKLFF
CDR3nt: TGTGCCAGCAGCCTAACCGGGGATGAAAAACTGTTTTTT

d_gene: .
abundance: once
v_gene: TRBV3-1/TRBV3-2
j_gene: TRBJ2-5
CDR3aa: CASSQGAGLGTQYF
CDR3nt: TGTGCCAGCAGCCAAGGGGCGGGCCTTGGGACCCAGTACTTC

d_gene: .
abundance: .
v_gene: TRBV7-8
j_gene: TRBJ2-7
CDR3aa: CASSPSNRLGEQYF
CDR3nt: TGTGCCAGCAGCCCTAGTAACCGGTTAGGCGAGCAGTACTTC

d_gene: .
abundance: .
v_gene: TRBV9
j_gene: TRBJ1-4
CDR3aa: CASTSEGEKLFF
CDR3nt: TGTGCCAGCACTTCTGAGGGTGAAAAACTGTTTTTT

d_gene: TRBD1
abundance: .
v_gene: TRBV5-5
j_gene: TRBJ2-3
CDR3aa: CASSVAGTGSGDTQYF
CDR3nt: TGTGCCAGCAGCGTTGCCGGGACAGGGAGCGGAGATACGCAGTATTTT

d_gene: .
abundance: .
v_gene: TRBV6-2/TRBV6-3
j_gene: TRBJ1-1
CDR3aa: CASSLTGNTEAFF
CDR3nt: TGTGCCAGCAGTCTTACAGGAAACACTGAAGCTTTCTTT

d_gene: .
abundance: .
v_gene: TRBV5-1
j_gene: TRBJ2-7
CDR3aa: CASSLYGGARNYEQYF
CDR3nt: TGCGCCAGCAGCTTGTACGGCGGGGCGAGGAACTACGAGCAGTACTTC

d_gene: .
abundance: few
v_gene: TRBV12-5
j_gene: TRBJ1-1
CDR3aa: CASVLDSLEAFF
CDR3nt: TGTGCTAGTGTTCTGGACAGCCTTGAAGCTTTCTTT

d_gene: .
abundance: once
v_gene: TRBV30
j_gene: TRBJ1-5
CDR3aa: CAWSVFLRPNQPQHF
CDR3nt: TGTGCCTGGAGTGTATTTTTGCGGCCCAATCAGCCCCAGCATTTT